The 9 T cell receptor beta chains in this list originate from one sample, sequenced in a study of T cell repertoires in cytomegalovirus infection. TCRdb re-called the reads with MiXCR, one entry per CDR3 protein. Of some 130,000 distinct CDR3 sequences detected, 30% to 40% appear once; the ten largest clones hold roughly half. No antigen is known for these receptors. Sequenced material: CD8+ T cells from cultured PBMCs, taken from culture after CMV antigen stimulation. Receptor source: a human donor in good health (CMV status not recorded). Some clones in this sample may be carry-over from other donors' samples.

This chain links TRBV7-9 with TRBJ2-3, with a weak D call TRBD2 (7 bases). This CDR3 contains 14 residues. In germline, CDR1 is SEHNR, CDR2 FQNEAQ (reference sequence). V lost 3 bases, J lost 10 bases, and 17 bases lay in between. This chain's CDR3 is CASSLGGGLAPQYF. In nucleotides, the CDR3 is TGTGCCAGCAGCTTGGGGGGGGGGCTGGCGCCGCAGTATTTT. Supplemented by reference TRBV7-9 and TRBJ2-3, the full variable domain reads DTGVSQNPRHKITKRGQNVTFRCDPISEHNRLYWYRQTLGQGPEFLTYFQNEAQLEKSRLLSDRFSAERPKGSFSTLEIQRTEQGDSAMYLCASSLGGGLAPQYFGPGTRLTVL.

The chain is built from TRBV27 and TRBJ2-1; maybe TRBD1 (6 bases). Germline values: CDR1 MNHEY, CDR2 SMNVEV (reference sequence). V was clipped by 5 bases and J by 4 bases, with 12 bases between them. The CDR3 has 14 amino acids. In nucleotides, the CDR3 is TGTGCCAGCAGTACGACCGACAGGTACAATGAGCAGTTCTTC. This translates into CASSTTDRYNEQFF.

This clonotype was counted between two and nine times. The rearrangement links TRBV28 to TRBJ2-5, with no clear D. The V and J ends lost 10 bases and 5 bases respectively, with 17 bases between them. The CDR3 covers 13 residues. Germline-derived CDR1 and CDR2 are MDHEN and SYDVKM. The CDR3 sequence is CATHKGVGETQYF. The CDR3 bases are TGTGCCACCCATAAGGGTGTCGGGGAGACCCAGTACTTC.

The chain links TRBV7-4 to TRBJ2-1; D might be TRBD2 (6 bases). Per germline, CDR1 SGHVT and CDR2 SQSDAQ. The CDR3 is 12 amino acids. Deletions cut 5 bases from V and 7 bases from J, with 9 bases between. The CDR3 loop is CASSLGRNEQFF. The CDR3 DNA is TGTGCCAGCAGCCTCGGGAGAAATGAGCAGTTCTTC.

This clonotype has only a few counts. The J gene is TRBJ2-1, the V gene TRBV27, with 8 bases fitting TRBD2. J lost 3 bases, V lost 5 bases, and 9 bases had no gene match. The germline CDR1 and CDR2 sequences are MNHEY and SMNVEV (reference sequence). The CDR3 consists of 16 residues. CDR3 in amino acids: CASSPLDGGVYNEQFF. CDR3 sequence (DNA): TGTGCCAGCAGTCCCCTTGACGGGGGGGTCTACAATGAGCAGTTCTTC.

The gene calls are TRBV6-1 and TRBJ2-7, with 8 bases matching TRBD1. The CDR3 runs to 15 residues. CDR1 and CDR2 (germline): MNHNS, SASEGT. V trimming: 8 bases; J trimming: 0 bases; junction bases outside the gene matches: 9. CDR3 in amino acids: CASSDPQGGSYEQYF. CDR3 DNA sequence: TGTGCCAGCTCCGACCCACAGGGGGGCTCCTACGAGCAGTACTTC.

This clonotype was observed a few times. The chain uses TRBV4-2 and TRBJ2-1, with TRBD2 identical over 10 bases. V shed 4 bases and J 0 bases; nucleotides not matched to a gene: 3. The CDR3 is made up of 16 amino acids. CDR1 and CDR2 (germline): LGHNA, YNFKEQ. DNA of the CDR3: TGTGCCAGCAGCCGTTCTAGCGGGAGCTCCTACAATGAGCAGTTCTTC. Translating gives CASSRSSGSSYNEQFF.

This clonotype has just a few counts. The rearrangement joins TRBV11-1 to TRBJ2-2; D might be TRBD2 (5 bases). In germline, CDR1 is SGHAT, CDR2 FQDESV (reference sequence). This CDR3 has 14 residues. The V end lost 3 bases, the J end lost 4 bases, and 9 bases lay between the germline ends. The CDR3 reads CASSFSGITGELFF. The CDR3 DNA sequence: TGTGCCAGCAGCTTCTCCGGGATCACCGGGGAGCTGTTTTTT.

The J gene is TRBJ2-1, the V gene TRBV12-3 or TRBV12-4, with D tentatively TRBD2 (5 bases). The CDR3 totals 12 residues. Deletions cut 1 base from V and 10 bases from J, with 8 bases between. CDR3 nucleotides: TGTGCCAGCAGTTTAGTTCGAGGGGAGCAGTTCTTC. Translation: CASSLVRGEQFF.